Presented here are 16 T cell receptor beta chains from one specimen sequenced in a study of shared clonotypes between healthy human individuals. Assay: immunoSEQ multiplex PCR; the TCRdb copy retains only in-frame clones and omits some. The table lists about 380,000 clones, approximately 97% of them singletons, with about 0.32% in the top ten. Sequencing was done on a sample of memory CD8+ T cells sorted from blood. Sample subset: CD45RO+ cells pooled with CCR7-negative TemRA cells. The receptors were gathered from a man aged 25 to 40 in good health.

This chain links TRBV27 with TRBJ2-1; the match to TRBD1 covers 8 bases. Germline CDR1 and CDR2: MNHEY and SMNVEV (reference sequence). This CDR3 spans 16 amino acids. V dropped 2 bases and J dropped 4; count of bases not matched to a gene: 7. CDR3 DNA sequence: TGTGCCAGCAGTTTAGACCGGGACAGGCCGTACAATGAGCAGTTCTTC. It codes for CASSLDRDRPYNEQFF.

The chain employs TRBV28 and TRBJ1-5; possible D gene TRBD1, 5 bases. Germline V gene sequence: CDR1 MDHEN, CDR2 SYDVKM. The length of the CDR3 is 16 residues. Trimming took 6 bases from V and 4 from J, leaving 19 bases between them. The chain's CDR3 is CASSPGGKSYNQPQHF. The DNA for the CDR3 is TGTGCCAGCAGCCCTGGGGGGAAATCATATAATCAGCCCCAGCATTTT.

The rearrangement joins TRBV4-1 to TRBJ2-7; 11 positions agree with TRBD2. CDR1 and CDR2 (germline): MGHRA, YSYEKL. V lost 1 base and J lost 2; bases outside the gene matches: 10. The CDR3 has 18 residues. The DNA of the CDR3 is TGCGCCAGCAGCCAAGCAGGACTAGCGGGCCCGGGTACCTACGAGCAGTACTTC. Amino acids: CASSQAGLAGPGTYEQYF.

The gene calls are TRBV29-1 and TRBJ2-6, with D unclear. Germline loops: CDR1 SQVTM, CDR2 ANQGSEA. The ends were cut back, 2 bases at V and 2 bases at J, with 4 bases in the middle. CDR3 size: 13 residues. The CDR3 reads CSVERAGANVLTF. CDR3 in DNA: TGCAGCGTTGAACGAGCTGGGGCCAACGTCCTGACTTTC.

The chain has TRBV19 and TRBJ2-5, with 10 bases aligning to TRBD1. This CDR3 contains 13 residues. From germline, CDR1 is LNHDA and CDR2 SQIVND (reference sequence). After removal of 5 bases from V and 7 bases from J, the junction contained 4 bases not matched to a gene. CDR3 sequence reads: CASSLRTGGTQYF. The CDR3 coding sequence is TGTGCCAGTAGTCTCCGGACAGGGGGGACCCAGTACTTC.

The rearrangement joins TRBV5-1 to TRBJ2-7; D uncertain. With 2 bases removed from V and 1 base from J, the gap between germline ends came to 7 bases. Germline CDR1 and CDR2: SGHRS and YFSETQ. CDR3 size: 13 residues. This chain's CDR3 is CASSLHLSYEQYF. The CDR3 DNA follows: TGCGCCAGCAGCTTACATCTTTCCTACGAGCAGTACTTC.

This sequence joins TRBV5-1 and TRBJ2-5, with 9 bases identical to TRBD2. The junction had 3 bases not matched to a gene; V was cut back by 2 bases and J by 4 bases. Per germline, CDR1 SGHRS and CDR2 YFSETQ. The CDR3 contains 14 residues. The CDR3 here is CASSLELAGETQYF. DNA of the CDR3: TGCGCCAGCAGCTTAGAACTAGCGGGAGAGACCCAGTACTTC.

The gene calls are TRBV28 and TRBJ1-5; 10 bases are shared with TRBD1. Germline lookup yields CDR1 MDHEN and CDR2 SYDVKM. The CDR3 covers 15 residues. V shed 3 bases and J 9 bases; nucleotides not matched to a gene: 8. DNA of the CDR3: TGTGCCAGCAGTTTTAGGAGGACAGGGGGAGGGCCCCAGCATTTT. Protein sequence: CASSFRRTGGGPQHF.

The chain has TRBV9 and TRBJ2-1, with D possibly matching TRBD2 (5 bases). Trimming took off 0 bases at V and 6 bases at J, with 10 bases between the two ends. CDR1 and CDR2 (germline): SGDLS, YYNGEE. This CDR3 is built from 14 residues. The CDR3: CASSVATRVNEQFF. Here the CDR3 DNA reads TGTGCCAGCAGCGTAGCTACGCGGGTCAATGAGCAGTTCTTC.

This sequence joins TRBV5-6 and TRBJ1-6, with a tentative D call TRBD1 (6 bases). The CDR3 is made up of 15 amino acids. Germline CDR1 SGHDT, CDR2 YYEEEE. With 6 bases removed from V and 9 bases from J, the gap between germline ends came to 19 bases. CDR3 DNA: TGTGCCAGCACCTTCTCGGACAGTATATCTTCACCCCTCCACTTT. Amino acid sequence: CASTFSDSISSPLHF.

J is TRBJ1-3 and V is TRBV18; D remains ambiguous. The CDR3 length is 15 residues. The V end was cut by 5 bases, the J end by 1 base, with 12 bases between. The germline CDR1 and CDR2 sequences are KGHSH and LQKENI. CDR3: CASSSTEISGNTIYF. CDR3 coding DNA: TGTGCCAGCTCATCGACTGAGATATCTGGAAACACCATATATTTT.

The chain combines TRBV6-5 with TRBJ2-7, with a tentative D call TRBD2 (6 bases). Trimming left V 7 bases short and J 5 bases short, with 15 bases between. Germline CDR1 MNHEY, CDR2 SVGAGI. There are 13 residues in the CDR3. DNA for the CDR3: TGTGCCAGCACAGGGACTTTTCCCCACGAGCAGTACTTC. Translating it yields CASTGTFPHEQYF.

This chain connects TRBV5-4 to TRBJ2-3; D is undetermined. Germline CDR1 is SGHNT and CDR2 is YYREEE (reference sequence). CDR3 size: 15 residues. Trimming removed 1 base at V and 0 bases at J, with 9 bases between. Written as DNA, the CDR3 is TGTGCCAGCAGCTTGCGGCTGACTAGCACAGATACGCAGTATTTT. This codes for CASSLRLTSTDTQYF.

The chain recombines TRBV2 with TRBJ2-1, with D possibly matching TRBD2 (6 bases). CDR1 is SNHLY, CDR2 FYNNEI, per germline. This CDR3 has 12 amino acids. V shed 4 bases and J shed 6 bases, with 7 bases lying between them. CDR3 nucleotides: TGTGCCAGCAGTGTGGGGGGCAATGAGCAGTTCTTC. Its translation: CASSVGGNEQFF.

V gene TRBV30 combines with J gene TRBJ2-7, with D perhaps TRBD1 or TRBD2 (5 bases each). The CDR3 consists of 14 residues. V was cut by 7 bases and J by 3 bases, with 19 bases left in between. Germline CDR1 is GTSNPN and CDR2 is SVGIG (reference sequence). CDR3 coding DNA: TGTGCCTTCTCTTCGGGGACGTTGCACTACGAGCAGTACTTC. The encoded protein is CAFSSGTLHYEQYF. The full variable domain, rest sourced from reference TRBV30 and TRBJ2-7, is SQTIHQWPATLVQPVGSPLSLECTVEGTSNPNLYWYRQAAGRGLQLLFYSVGIGQISSEVPQNLSASRPQDRQFILSSKKLLLSDSGFYLCAFSSGTLHYEQYFGPGTRLTVT.

Here the CDR3 reads CASSLAGVWNEQFF. CDR3 DNA: TGTGCCAGCAGCTTAGCGGGAGTTTGGAATGAGCAGTTCTTC. The rearrangement joins TRBV7-3 to TRBJ2-1; 7 bases fit TRBD2. In germline, CDR1 is SGHTA, CDR2 FQGTGA. V lost 2 bases to trimming and J lost 7 bases; unmatched junction nucleotides: 5. This CDR3 is 14 amino acids long.